This paragraph covers one T cell receptor beta chain sequence. The data originate from a study of blood T cell repertoires in COVID-19. Turning to the study itself: Samples taken during acute and convalescent COVID-19 were collected in the United States, Italy and Spain.

Original processing methods: From reference gene primer amplification, estimates of nucleated cell counts were derived. Method: immunoSEQ multiplex PCR; TCRdb's copy keeps in-frame clones and lacks some. Clonal size and the V and J genes are those of that table, whereas D and trimming came from the DNA. Found here are a few hundred thousand clones, about 86% of them singletons; the top ten hold approximately 1.3%. The CDR3 runs to 13 residues. Germline values: CDR1 SGHNT, CDR2 YENEEA. Trimming shortened V by 4 bases and J by 10 bases, and 11 bases separated the two germline ends. J is TRBJ1-6 and V is TRBV11-3, with D unresolved. The clonotype was recovered from a man older than 75 with acute or convalescent COVID-19. The material sequenced was peripheral blood. The CDR3 region has the DNA TGTGCCAGCAGCTCGAGCGGGGAGTCACCCCTCCACTTT. It codes for CASSSSGESPLHF.